These 14 T cell receptor beta chains came from one sample sequenced in a study of tissue T cells after allogeneic stem cell transplantation. Measured with immunoSEQ multiplex PCR; TCRdb has only the in-frame clones, and not every one. The sample records about 26,000 clones, about 90% being singletons. Sequences were derived from blood, sampled before transplantation. The source is a male donor at least 60 years old who later had graft-versus-host disease after an allogeneic stem cell transplant.

In its sample, this clone was seen a few times. The CDR3 nucleotides read TGTGCCAGCAGTTTACGCGATGAAAAACTGTTTTTT. Encoded protein: CASSLRDEKLFF. The chain is built from TRBV6-2 or TRBV6-3 and TRBJ1-4; D is uncertain. V shed 4 bases and J shed 6 bases, with 6 bases lying between them. From germline, CDR1 is MNHEY and CDR2 SVGEGT. CDR3 length: 12 amino acids.

The rearrangement links TRBV5-6 to TRBJ1-2; D unresolved. This CDR3 is built from 13 residues. Germline CDR1 SGHDT, CDR2 YYEEEE. Between the trimmed V and J ends, which lost 4 bases and 4 bases, there was a span of 11 bases. The CDR3 loop is CASSPERAYGYTF. The CDR3 coding sequence is TGTGCCAGCAGCCCCGAGAGGGCCTATGGCTACACCTTC.

CDR3 nucleotides: TGTGCCAGCAGCCCGGGGACGCCGGGAGAGACCCAGTACTTC. This sequence encodes CASSPGTPGETQYF. The rearrangement joins TRBV7-2 to TRBJ2-5, with D perhaps given as TRBD1 or TRBD2 (5 bases each). Per germline, CDR1 SGHTA and CDR2 FQGNSA. The CDR3 extends over 14 amino acids. Trimming took off 5 bases at V and 4 bases at J, with 14 bases between the two ends.

The V call is TRBV19, the J call TRBJ2-3; 7 bases fit TRBD2. Looked up from germline, CDR1 is LNHDA and CDR2 is SQIVND (reference sequence). J lost 1 base, V lost 9 bases, and 10 bases had no gene match. The CDR3 consists of 15 residues. The DNA for the CDR3 is TGTGCCAGCACACGAGGGCTAGCGGGCACAGATACGCAGTATTTT. Protein sequence: CASTRGLAGTDTQYF.

This clone has a single count. This rearrangement joins TRBV18 to TRBJ2-7; D not certain. Germline CDR1 and CDR2: KGHSH and LQKENI. The V and J ends lost 8 bases and 1 base respectively, with 9 bases between them. The CDR3 is made up of 12 amino acids. CDR3 amino acids: CASTESSYEQYF. CDR3 bases: TGTGCCAGCACCGAATCTTCCTACGAGCAGTACTTC.

V and J are TRBV5-5 and TRBJ2-2, with D possibly being TRBD1 (6 bases). Looked up from germline, CDR1 is SGHKS and CDR2 is YYEKEE (reference sequence). The V gene lost 2 bases and the J gene lost 2 bases, with 22 bases spanning the gap. This CDR3 has 19 amino acids. The CDR3 region has the DNA TGTGCCAGCAGCTTAAGGACAGCAACCTCGAGACTTAACACCGGGGAGCTGTTTTTT. Its protein product is CASSLRTATSRLNTGELFF.

This chain joins TRBV12-3 or TRBV12-4 and TRBJ2-5; D gene uncertain. V was shortened by 4 bases and J by 5 bases, with 8 bases between the two germline ends. CDR3 length equals 12 residues. This CDR3 is CASSSLGETQYF. Written as DNA, the CDR3 is TGTGCCAGCAGTTCCCTAGGGGAGACCCAGTACTTC.

The genes are TRBV7-2 and TRBJ2-1, with D perhaps TRBD2 (6 bases). Germline CDR1 reads SGHTA; CDR2 reads FQGNSA. The ends were cut back, 5 bases at V and 2 bases at J, with 10 bases in the middle. This CDR3 has 14 amino acids. The CDR3 spells CASSPSVTYNEQFF. The CDR3 DNA is TGTGCCAGCAGCCCTAGCGTGACCTACAATGAGCAGTTCTTC. Full variable domain (missing parts from reference TRBV7-2 and TRBJ2-1): GAGVSQSPSNKVTEKGKDVELRCDPISGHTALYWYRQSLGQGLEFLIYFQGNSAPDKSGLPSDRFSAERTGGSVSTLTIQRTQQEDSAVYLCASSPSVTYNEQFFGPGTRLTVL.

The J gene is TRBJ2-3, the V gene TRBV5-6; 10 nucleotides line up with TRBD1. The CDR3 totals 14 residues. The trim removed 7 bases at V and 5 bases at J, leaving 7 bases unmatched. The V gene's germline CDR1 is SGHDT and CDR2 YYEEEE. The CDR3 DNA sequence: TGTGCCAGCCAGGGACAGGGGATGGTAGATACGCAGTATTTT. This codes for CASQGQGMVDTQYF.

This chain joins TRBV11-3 and TRBJ2-1; TRBD2 matches 15 bases. The V gene's germline CDR1 is SGHNT and CDR2 YENEEA. The CDR3 covers 15 residues. The ends lost 5 bases at V and 11 bases at J; junction bases unmatched: 7. CDR3: CASSTGLAGGQKQFF. Here the CDR3 DNA reads TGTGCCAGCAGCACTGGACTAGCGGGGGGGCAAAAGCAGTTCTTC. The whole variable domain, filled in from reference TRBV11-3 and TRBJ2-1, reads EAGVVQSPRYKIIEKKQPVAFWCNPISGHNTLYWYLQNLGQGPELLIRYENEEAVDDSQLPKDRFSAERLKGVDSTLKIQPAELGDSAVYLCASSTGLAGGQKQFFGPGTRLTVL.

This clone was seen once. The chain employs TRBV30 and TRBJ2-1; 10 nucleotides line up with TRBD1. V shed 3 bases and J 9 bases; nucleotides not matched to a gene: 8. Germline V CDR1 and CDR2: GTSNPN, SVGIG (reference sequence). The CDR3 totals 14 residues. This chain's CDR3 is CAWSGGQGIGEQFF. CDR3 sequence (DNA): TGTGCCTGGAGCGGGGGACAGGGGATAGGTGAGCAGTTCTTC.

V usage is TRBV3-1 (or the pseudogene TRBV3-2) and J usage is TRBJ2-1; TRBD2 is a possible D gene (7 bases). The CDR3 extends over 14 amino acids. V was trimmed by 4 bases and J by 8 bases, leaving 15 bases between them. CDR1 is LGHDT, CDR2 YNNKEL, per germline (reference sequence). CDR3 DNA sequence: TGTGCCAGCAGCCGGGGGGGCCCCCTGTATGAGCAGTTCTTC. It encodes CASSRGGPLYEQFF.

This chain connects TRBV5-8 to TRBJ1-2; possible D gene TRBD1, 5 bases. Trimming removed 4 bases from V and 5 bases from J, with 9 bases in between. Germline CDR1 reads SGHTS; CDR2 reads YDEGEE. This CDR3 contains 12 residues. CDR3 bases: TGTGCCAGCAGCAGGGACGGTTATGGCTACACCTTC. As protein: CASSRDGYGYTF.

V usage is TRBV6-2 or TRBV6-3 and J usage is TRBJ2-7, with D possibly matching TRBD1 (5 bases). This CDR3 contains 11 residues. The V and J ends lost 5 bases and 11 bases respectively, with 13 bases between them. The germline gives CDR1 MNHEY, CDR2 SVGEGT. CDR3 in DNA: TGTGCCAGCAGTCAAGGGGAAAGGGAGTACTTC. Its translation is CASSQGEREYF.